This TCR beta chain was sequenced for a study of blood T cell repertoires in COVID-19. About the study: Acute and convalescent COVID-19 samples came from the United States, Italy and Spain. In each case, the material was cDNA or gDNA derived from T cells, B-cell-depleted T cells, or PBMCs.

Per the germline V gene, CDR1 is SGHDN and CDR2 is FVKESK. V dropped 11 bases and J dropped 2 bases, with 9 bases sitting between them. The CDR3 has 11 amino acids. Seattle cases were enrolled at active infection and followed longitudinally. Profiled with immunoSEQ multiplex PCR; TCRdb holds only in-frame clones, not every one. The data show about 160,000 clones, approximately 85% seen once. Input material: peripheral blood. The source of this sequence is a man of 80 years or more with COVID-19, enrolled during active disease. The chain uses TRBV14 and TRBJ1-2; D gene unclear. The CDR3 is CAPPRNYGYTF. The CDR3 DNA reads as TGTGCCCCCCCGAGGAACTATGGCTACACCTTC.